This T cell receptor beta chain is drawn from a study of blood T cell repertoires in COVID-19. Overall study: Whether acute or convalescent, the COVID-19 samples came from the United States, Italy and Spain.

Germline values: CDR1 SGHNT, CDR2 YYREEE (reference sequence). With V trimmed by 3 bases and J by 2 bases, 5 bases remained unmatched. The CDR3 loop spans 15 amino acids. Repertoires were generated with immunoSEQ multiplex PCR, while TCRdb's copy carries only in-frame clones and drops some. This table holds over 600,000 clones, more than 80% found once. The gene calls are TRBV5-4 and TRBJ2-5; the match to TRBD1 covers 9 bases. The specimen sequenced was peripheral blood. The clonotype was recovered from a woman between 18 and 29 years old with acute or convalescent COVID-19. The CDR3 region is CASSSDDRGQETQYF. The DNA for the CDR3 is TGTGCCAGCAGCTCTGATGACAGGGGGCAAGAGACCCAGTACTTC.